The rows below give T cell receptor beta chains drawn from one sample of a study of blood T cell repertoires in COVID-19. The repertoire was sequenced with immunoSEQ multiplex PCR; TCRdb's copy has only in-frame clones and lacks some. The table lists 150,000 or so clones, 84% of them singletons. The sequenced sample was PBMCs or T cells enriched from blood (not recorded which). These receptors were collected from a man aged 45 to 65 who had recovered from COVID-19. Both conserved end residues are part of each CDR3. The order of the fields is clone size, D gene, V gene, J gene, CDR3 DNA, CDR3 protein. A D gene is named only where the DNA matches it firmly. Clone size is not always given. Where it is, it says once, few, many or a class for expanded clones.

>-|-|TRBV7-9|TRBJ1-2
TGTGCCAGCAGCTCTCAACAGGGAAGCTATGGCTACACCTTC
CASSSQQGSYGYTF
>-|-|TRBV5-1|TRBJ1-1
TGCGCCAGCAGGCAGGAAACTGAAGCTTTCTTT
CASRQETEAFF
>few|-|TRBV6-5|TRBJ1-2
TGTGCCAGTCCGCGACCGGGAGCCCCTTTTCGCTACACCTTC
CASPRPGAPFRYTF
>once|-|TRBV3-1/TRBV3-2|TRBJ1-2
TGTGCCAGCAGCCAAGGATCAGGTTTCACCTATGGCTACACCTTC
CASSQGSGFTYGYTF
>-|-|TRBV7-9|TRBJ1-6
TGTGCCAGCAGCTCCTCACGCTCGGGGAGCTCACCCCTCCACTTT
CASSSSRSGSSPLHF
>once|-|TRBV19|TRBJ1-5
TGTGCCAGTAGTACCGACAGGCACCAGCCCCAGCATTTT
CASSTDRHQPQHF
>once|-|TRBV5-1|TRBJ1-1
TGCGCCAGCAGCTTCGAATCAGGTGGCCCAGCTTTCTTT
CASSFESGGPAFF
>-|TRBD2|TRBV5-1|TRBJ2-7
TGCGCCAGCAGCGAGGCTAGCGGGGGGTCACGGGAGCAGTACTTC
CASSEASGGSREQYF
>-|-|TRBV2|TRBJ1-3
TGTGCCAGCAGTGCAGGGGATGGAAACACCATATATTTT
CASSAGDGNTIYF
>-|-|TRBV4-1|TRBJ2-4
TGCGCCAGCAGCCACCCGGGCAGGGGCATTCAGTACTTC
CASSHPGRGIQYF
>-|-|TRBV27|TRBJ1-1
TGTGCCAGCAGTTGGGCAGGGCGCGTGAACACTGAAGCTTTCTTT
CASSWAGRVNTEAFF
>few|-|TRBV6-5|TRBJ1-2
TGTGCCAGCAGTCGTGCGGGGAACTATGGCTACACCTTC
CASSRAGNYGYTF
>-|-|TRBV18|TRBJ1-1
TGTGCCAGCTCACCAGGACAGCTAAGCTTCACTGAAGCTTTCTTT
CASSPGQLSFTEAFF
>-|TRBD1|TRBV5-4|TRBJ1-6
TGTGCCAGCAGCCCCGACAGGGCCTCCTATAATTCACCCCTCCACTTT
CASSPDRASYNSPLHF
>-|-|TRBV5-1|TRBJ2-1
TGCGCCAGCAGCTTAATCCCAGCAGGCAACAATGAGCAGTTCTTC
CASSLIPAGNNEQFF
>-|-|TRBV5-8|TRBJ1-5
TGTGCCAGCAGCTCACAAGGGGCCTTGGGCAATCAGCCCCAGCATTTT
CASSSQGALGNQPQHF
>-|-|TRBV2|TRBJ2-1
TGTGCCAGCAGTCCGGAGAGTGAGCAGTTCTTC
CASSPESEQFF
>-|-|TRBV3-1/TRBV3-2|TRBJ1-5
TGTGCCAGCAGCCAAGATTACAGTGGCAATCAGCCCCAGCATTTT
CASSQDYSGNQPQHF
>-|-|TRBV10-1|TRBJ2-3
TGCGCCAGCAGTGAAGGGGGATCCTCGGATACGCAGTATTTT
CASSEGGSSDTQYF
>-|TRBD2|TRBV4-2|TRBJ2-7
TGTGCCAGCAGCCCCTGGAGCGGGGGGGCGGGGGAGCAGTACTTC
CASSPWSGGAGEQYF
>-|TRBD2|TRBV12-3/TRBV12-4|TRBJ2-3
TGTGCCAGCAGTTTCGGGGACTATCAACTGGGGTATTTT
CASSFGDYQLGYF
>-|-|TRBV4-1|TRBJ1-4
TGCGCCAGCAGCCAATACGGGCGGGACCCCTCATTTTTT
CASSQYGRDPSFF
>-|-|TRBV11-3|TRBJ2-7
TGTGCCAGCAGCTCCGGGGACTCCTACGAGCAGTACTTC
CASSSGDSYEQYF
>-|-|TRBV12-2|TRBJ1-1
TGTGCAAGTCGCCAACGGCGGCTAATTTACACTGAAGCTTTCTTT
CASRQRRLIYTEAFF
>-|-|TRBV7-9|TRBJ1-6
TGTGCCAGCAGCTTAGTATTGGCTAATTCACCCCTCCACTTT
CASSLVLANSPLHF
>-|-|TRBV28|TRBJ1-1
TGTGCCAGCAGTCCTCGTAGGAACACTGAAGCTTTCTTT
CASSPRRNTEAFF
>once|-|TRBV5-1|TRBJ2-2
TGCGCCAGCAGTCCCTCGGGGGGCGTCGCCGGGGAGCTGTTTTTT
CASSPSGGVAGELFF
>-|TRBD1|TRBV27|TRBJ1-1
TGTGCCAGCAGTCTAAAACAGGGGTACAGCACTGAAGCTTTCTTT
CASSLKQGYSTEAFF
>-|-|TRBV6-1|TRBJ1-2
TGTGCCAGCAGTCCGCCGGGACACGTCTATGGCTACACCTTC
CASSPPGHVYGYTF
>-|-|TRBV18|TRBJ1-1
TGTGCCAGCTCGCAAAGCGCTGAAGCTTTCTTT
CASSQSAEAFF
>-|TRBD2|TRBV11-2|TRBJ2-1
TGTGCCAGCAGCTTAGATCTGGGGCTAGCGGGGTACAATGAGCAGTTCTTC
CASSLDLGLAGYNEQFF
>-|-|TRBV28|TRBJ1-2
TGTGCCAGCAGCCCTACGCGGTTATTCGGTGGCTACACCTTC
CASSPTRLFGGYTF
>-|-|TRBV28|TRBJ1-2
TGTGCCAGCTGGGGAGGGCGGTCACCCTATGGCTACACCTTC
CASWGGRSPYGYTF
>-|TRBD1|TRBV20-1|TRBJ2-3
TGCAGTGCTAGTGTTTGGGACAGAACAGATACGCAGTATTTT
CSASVWDRTDTQYF
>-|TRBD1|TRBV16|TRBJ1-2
TGTGCCAGCAGCCGGCACGGGACAGATTGGATGGGTGGCTACACCTTC
CASSRHGTDWMGGYTF
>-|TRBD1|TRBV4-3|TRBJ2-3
TGCGCCAGCAGCCAAGATGTGTTGGGACAGGGACGAACTAGCACAGATACGCAGTATTTT
CASSQDVLGQGRTSTDTQYF
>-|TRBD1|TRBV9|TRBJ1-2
TGTGCCAGCAGCCGGGAGGACAGGGGGGTCTATGGCTACACCTTC
CASSREDRGVYGYTF
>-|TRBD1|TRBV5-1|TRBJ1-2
TGCGCCAGCAGCCGGAACAGGGGGCGAGAGTATGGCTACACCTTC
CASSRNRGREYGYTF
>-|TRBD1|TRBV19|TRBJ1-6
TGTGCCAGTAGTATTTTGACAGGGGGCTATAATTCACCCCTCCACTTT
CASSILTGGYNSPLHF
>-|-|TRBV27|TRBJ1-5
TGTGCCAGCAGTTACGAGGTGGGTAGCAATCAGCCCCAGCATTTT
CASSYEVGSNQPQHF
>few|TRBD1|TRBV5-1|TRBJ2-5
TGCGCCAGCAGCTACGGGACAGGCCAAGAGACCCAGTACTTC
CASSYGTGQETQYF
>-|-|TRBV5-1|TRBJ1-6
TGCGCCAGCAGCTTGGGGGCGACAGGTAATTCACCCCTCCACTTT
CASSLGATGNSPLHF